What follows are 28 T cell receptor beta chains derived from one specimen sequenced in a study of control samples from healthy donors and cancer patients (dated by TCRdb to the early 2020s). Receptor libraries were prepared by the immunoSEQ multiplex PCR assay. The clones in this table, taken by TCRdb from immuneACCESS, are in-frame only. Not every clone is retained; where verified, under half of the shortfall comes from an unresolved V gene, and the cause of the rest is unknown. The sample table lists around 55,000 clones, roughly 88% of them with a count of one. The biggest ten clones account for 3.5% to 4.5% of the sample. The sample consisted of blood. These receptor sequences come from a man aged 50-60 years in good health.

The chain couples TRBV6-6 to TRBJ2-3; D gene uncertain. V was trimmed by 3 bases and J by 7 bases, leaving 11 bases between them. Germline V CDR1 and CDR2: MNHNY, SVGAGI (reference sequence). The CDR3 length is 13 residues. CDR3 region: CASSYGTKNTQYF. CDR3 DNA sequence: TGTGCCAGCAGTTATGGAACGAAGAATACGCAGTATTTT.

CDR3 sequence: CASSQGPGAQFF. CDR3 bases: TGCGCCAGCAGCCAAGGCCCGGGGGCGCAGTTCTTC. This chain joins TRBV4-3 and TRBJ2-1; TRBD1 or TRBD2 may be the D gene (6 bases each). Trimming removed 1 base from V and 12 bases from J, with 10 bases in between. Germline-derived CDR1 and CDR2 are LGHNA and YSLEER. This CDR3 is 12 amino acids long.

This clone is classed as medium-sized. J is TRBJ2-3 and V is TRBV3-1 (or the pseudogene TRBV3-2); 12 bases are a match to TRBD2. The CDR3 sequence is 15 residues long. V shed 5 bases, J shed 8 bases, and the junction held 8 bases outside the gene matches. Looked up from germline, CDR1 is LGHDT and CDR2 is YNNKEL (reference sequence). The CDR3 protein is CASSEPGLAGPTQYF. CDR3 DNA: TGTGCCAGCAGCGAGCCCGGACTAGCGGGACCTACGCAGTATTTT.

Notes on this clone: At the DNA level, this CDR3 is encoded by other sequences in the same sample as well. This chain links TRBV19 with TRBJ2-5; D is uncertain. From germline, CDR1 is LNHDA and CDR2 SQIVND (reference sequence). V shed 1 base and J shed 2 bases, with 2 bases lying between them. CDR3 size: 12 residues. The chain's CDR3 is CASSIGQETQYF. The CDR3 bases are TGTGCCAGTAGTATAGGTCAAGAGACCCAGTACTTC.

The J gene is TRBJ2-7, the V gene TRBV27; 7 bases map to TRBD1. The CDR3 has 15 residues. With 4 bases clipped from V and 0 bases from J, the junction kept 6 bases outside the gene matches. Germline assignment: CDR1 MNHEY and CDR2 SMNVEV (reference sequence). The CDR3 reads CASSSPDRPSYEQYF. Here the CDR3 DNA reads TGTGCCAGCAGTTCACCGGACAGGCCCTCCTACGAGCAGTACTTC.

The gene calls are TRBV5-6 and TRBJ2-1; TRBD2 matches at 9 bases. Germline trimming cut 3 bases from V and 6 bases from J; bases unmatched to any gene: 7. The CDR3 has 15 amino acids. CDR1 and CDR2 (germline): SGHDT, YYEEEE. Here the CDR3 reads CASSSTSGFANEQFF. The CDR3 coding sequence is TGTGCCAGCAGCTCGACTAGCGGATTTGCCAATGAGCAGTTCTTC.

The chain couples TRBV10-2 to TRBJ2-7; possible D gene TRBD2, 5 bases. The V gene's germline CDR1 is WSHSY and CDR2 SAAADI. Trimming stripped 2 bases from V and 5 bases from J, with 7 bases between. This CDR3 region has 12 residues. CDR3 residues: CASSERENEQYF. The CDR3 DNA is TGCGCCAGCAGTGAGAGGGAGAACGAGCAGTACTTC.

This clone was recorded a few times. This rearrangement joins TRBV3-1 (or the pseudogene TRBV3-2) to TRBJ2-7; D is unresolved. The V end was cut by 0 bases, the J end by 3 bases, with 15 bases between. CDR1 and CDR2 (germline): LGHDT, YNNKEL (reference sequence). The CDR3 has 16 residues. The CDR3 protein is CASSQDSAPASYEQYF. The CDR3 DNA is TGTGCCAGCAGCCAAGACTCGGCACCGGCAAGCTACGAGCAGTACTTC.

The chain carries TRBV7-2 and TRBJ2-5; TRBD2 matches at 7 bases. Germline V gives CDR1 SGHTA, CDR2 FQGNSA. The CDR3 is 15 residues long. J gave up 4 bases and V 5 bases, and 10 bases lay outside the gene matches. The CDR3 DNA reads TGTGCCAGCAGCCGGTGGGGGGGAGTCGGAGAGACCCAGTACTTC. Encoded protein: CASSRWGGVGETQYF.

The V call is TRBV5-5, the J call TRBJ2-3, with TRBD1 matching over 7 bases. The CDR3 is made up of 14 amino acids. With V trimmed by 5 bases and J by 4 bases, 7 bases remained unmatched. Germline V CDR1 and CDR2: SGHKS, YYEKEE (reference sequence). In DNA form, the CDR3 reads TGTGCCAGCAGGACAGGGCGGGCGGCAGATACGCAGTATTTT. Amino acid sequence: CASRTGRAADTQYF.

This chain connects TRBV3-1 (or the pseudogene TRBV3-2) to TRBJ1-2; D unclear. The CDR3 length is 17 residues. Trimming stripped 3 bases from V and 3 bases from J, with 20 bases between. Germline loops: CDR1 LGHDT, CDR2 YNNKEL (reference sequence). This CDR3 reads CASSQLAGRLRDYGYTF. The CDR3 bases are TGTGCCAGCAGCCAGTTAGCCGGGAGATTACGGGACTATGGCTACACCTTC.

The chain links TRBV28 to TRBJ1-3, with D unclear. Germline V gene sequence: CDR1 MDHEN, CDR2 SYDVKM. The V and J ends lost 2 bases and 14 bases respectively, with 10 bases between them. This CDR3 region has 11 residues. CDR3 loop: CASSLPGLVYF. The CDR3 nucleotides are TGTGCCAGCAGTTTACCAGGCCTTGTATATTTT.

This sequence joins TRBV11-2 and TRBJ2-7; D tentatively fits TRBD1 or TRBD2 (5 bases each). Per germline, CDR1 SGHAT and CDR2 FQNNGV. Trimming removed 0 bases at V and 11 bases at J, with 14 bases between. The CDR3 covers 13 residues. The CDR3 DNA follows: TGTGCCAGCAGCTTAGATCTTGTGGGGGAAGAGTACTTC. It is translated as CASSLDLVGEEYF.

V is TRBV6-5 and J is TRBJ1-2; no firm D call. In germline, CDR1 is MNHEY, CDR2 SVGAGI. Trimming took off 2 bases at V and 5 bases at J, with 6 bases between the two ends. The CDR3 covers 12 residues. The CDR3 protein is CASSYTGYGYTF. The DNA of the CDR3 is TGTGCCAGCAGTTACACCGGTTATGGCTACACCTTC.

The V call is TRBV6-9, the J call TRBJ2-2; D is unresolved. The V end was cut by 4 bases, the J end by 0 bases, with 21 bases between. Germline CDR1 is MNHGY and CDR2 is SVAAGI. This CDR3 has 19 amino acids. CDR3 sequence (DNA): TGTGCCAGCAGTTTCACCATCGGAAACAGAGGAACGAACACCGGGGAGCTGTTTTTT. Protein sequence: CASSFTIGNRGTNTGELFF.

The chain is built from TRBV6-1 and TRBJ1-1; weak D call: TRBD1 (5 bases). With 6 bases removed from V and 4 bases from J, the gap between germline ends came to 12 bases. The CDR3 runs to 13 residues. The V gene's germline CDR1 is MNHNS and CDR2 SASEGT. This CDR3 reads CASSLPQGTEAFF. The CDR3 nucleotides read TGTGCCAGCAGCCTACCGCAGGGCACTGAAGCTTTCTTT.

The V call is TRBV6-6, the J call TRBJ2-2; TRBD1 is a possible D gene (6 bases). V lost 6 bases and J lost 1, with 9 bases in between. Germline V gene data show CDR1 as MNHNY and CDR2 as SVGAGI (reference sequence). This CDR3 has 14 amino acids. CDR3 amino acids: CASRTGQNTGELFF. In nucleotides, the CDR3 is TGTGCCAGCAGAACAGGGCAGAACACCGGGGAGCTGTTTTTT.

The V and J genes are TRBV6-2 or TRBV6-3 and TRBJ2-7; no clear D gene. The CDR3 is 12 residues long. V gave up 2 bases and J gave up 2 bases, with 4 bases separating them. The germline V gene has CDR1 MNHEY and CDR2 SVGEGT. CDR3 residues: CASSYPPYEQYF. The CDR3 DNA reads TGTGCCAGCAGTTACCCCCCCTACGAGCAGTACTTC.

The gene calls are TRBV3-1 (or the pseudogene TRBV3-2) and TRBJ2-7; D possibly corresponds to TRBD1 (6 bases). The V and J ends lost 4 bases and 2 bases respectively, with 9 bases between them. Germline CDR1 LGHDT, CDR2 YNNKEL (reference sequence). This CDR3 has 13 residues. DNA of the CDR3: TGTGCCAGCAGCCTAAACAGGGCCTACGAGCAGTACTTC. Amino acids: CASSLNRAYEQYF.

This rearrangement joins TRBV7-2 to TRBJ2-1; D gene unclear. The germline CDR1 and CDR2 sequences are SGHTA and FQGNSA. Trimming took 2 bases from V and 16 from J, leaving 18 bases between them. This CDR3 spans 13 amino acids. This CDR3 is CASSLSSTRNLFF. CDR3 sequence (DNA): TGTGCCAGCAGCTTAAGCTCGACCCGAAATTTATTCTTC.

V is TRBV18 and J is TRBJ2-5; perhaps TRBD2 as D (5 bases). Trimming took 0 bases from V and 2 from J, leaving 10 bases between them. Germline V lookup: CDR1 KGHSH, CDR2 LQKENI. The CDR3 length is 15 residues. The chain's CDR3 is CASSPPGSTQETQYF. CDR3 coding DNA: TGTGCCAGCTCACCACCTGGGAGTACGCAAGAGACCCAGTACTTC.

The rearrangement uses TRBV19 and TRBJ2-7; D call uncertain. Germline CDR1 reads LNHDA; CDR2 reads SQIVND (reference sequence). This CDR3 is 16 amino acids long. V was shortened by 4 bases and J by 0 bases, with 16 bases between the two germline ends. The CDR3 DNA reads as TGTGCCAGTAGTACGGTCACAGCGATCAGCTCCTACGAGCAGTACTTC. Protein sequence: CASSTVTAISSYEQYF. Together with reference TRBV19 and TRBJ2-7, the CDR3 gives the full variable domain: DGGITQSPKYLFRKEGQNVTLSCEQNLNHDAMYWYRQDPGQGLRLIYYSQIVNDFQKGDIAEGYSVSREKKESFPLTVTSAQKNPTAFYLCASSTVTAISSYEQYFGPGTRLTVT.

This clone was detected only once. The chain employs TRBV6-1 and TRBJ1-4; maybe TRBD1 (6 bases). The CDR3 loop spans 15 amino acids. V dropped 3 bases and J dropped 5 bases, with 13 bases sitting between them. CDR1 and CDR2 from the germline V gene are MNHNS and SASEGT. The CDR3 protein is CASSDGGTGNEKLFF. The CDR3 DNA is TGTGCCAGCAGTGATGGGGGAACAGGGAATGAAAAACTGTTTTTT.

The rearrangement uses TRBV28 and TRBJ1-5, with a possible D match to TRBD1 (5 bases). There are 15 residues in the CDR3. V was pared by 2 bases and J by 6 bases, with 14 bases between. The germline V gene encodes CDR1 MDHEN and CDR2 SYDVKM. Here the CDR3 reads CASSLGGKASQPQHF. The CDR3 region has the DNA TGTGCCAGCAGTTTAGGGGGGAAGGCTAGTCAGCCCCAGCATTTT.

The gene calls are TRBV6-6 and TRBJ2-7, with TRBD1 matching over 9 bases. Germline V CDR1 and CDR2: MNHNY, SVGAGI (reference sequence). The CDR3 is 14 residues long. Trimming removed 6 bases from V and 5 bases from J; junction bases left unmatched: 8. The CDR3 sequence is CASRAGTGRDEQYF. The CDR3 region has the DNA TGTGCCAGCAGAGCCGGGACAGGGAGGGACGAGCAGTACTTC.

This CDR3 reads CASSSLTGEWGQPQHF. As DNA, the CDR3 is TGTGCCAGCAGTTCCCTGACAGGGGAGTGGGGACAGCCCCAGCATTTT. V is TRBV28 and J is TRBJ1-5, with TRBD1 identical over 8 bases. The length of the CDR3 is 16 residues. Germline V CDR1 and CDR2: MDHEN, SYDVKM. Unmatched junction bases numbered 12, after V lost 4 bases and J lost 7 bases.

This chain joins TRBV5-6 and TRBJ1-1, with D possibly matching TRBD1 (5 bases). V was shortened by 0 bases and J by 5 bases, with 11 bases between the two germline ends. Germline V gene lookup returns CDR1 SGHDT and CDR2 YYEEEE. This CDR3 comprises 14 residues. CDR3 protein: CASSLASGFTEAFF. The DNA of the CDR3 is TGTGCCAGCAGCTTGGCTTCAGGGTTTACTGAAGCTTTCTTT. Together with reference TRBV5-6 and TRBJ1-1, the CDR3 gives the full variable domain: DAGVTQSPTHLIKTRGQQVTLRCSPKSGHDTVSWYQQALGQGPQFIFQYYEEEERQRGNFPDRFSGHQFPNYSSELNVNALLLGDSALYLCASSLASGFTEAFFGQGTRLTVV.

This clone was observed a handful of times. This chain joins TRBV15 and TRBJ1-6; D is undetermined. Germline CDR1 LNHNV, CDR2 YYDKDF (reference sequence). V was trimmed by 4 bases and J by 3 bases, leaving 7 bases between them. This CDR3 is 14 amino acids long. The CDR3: CATSTRSYNSPLHF. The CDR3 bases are TGTGCCACCAGCACCAGGAGCTATAATTCACCCCTCCACTTT. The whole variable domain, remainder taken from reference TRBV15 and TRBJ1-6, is DAMVIQNPRYQVTQFGKPVTLSCSQTLNHNVMYWYQQKSSQAPKLLFHYYDKDFNNEADTPDNFQSRRPNTSFCFLDIRSPGLGDTAMYLCATSTRSYNSPLHFGNGTRLTVT.